Listed below are T cell receptor beta chains from one sample, sequenced in a study of technical replicates of blood from several donors. Generated by immunoSEQ multiplex PCR, the TCRdb table keeps only in-frame clones and is missing some. The sample carries tens of thousands of clones, approximately 91% recorded once. The sample comprised T cells isolated from PBMCs. The source is a human donor in good health. CDR3s include the opening cysteine and the closing phenylalanine or tryptophan. A D gene is named only where the DNA matches it firmly. Size tells how often a clone was seen (once, few, many) or the class of an expanded clone, and some rows leave it out.

j_call v_call clone_size d_call cdr3_aa cdr3_nt
TRBJ1-1 TRBV4-2 - - CASSQALGEPGTEAFF TGTGCCAGCAGCCAAGCTCTTGGGGAGCCGGGGACTGAAGCTTTCTTT
TRBJ2-7 TRBV30 - - CACHGAALSYEQYF TGTGCCTGCCATGGAGCGGCTTTGTCCTACGAGCAGTACTTC
TRBJ1-2 TRBV5-6 - - CASSSYREGYTF TGTGCCAGCAGTTCTTACAGGGAAGGCTACACCTTC
TRBJ2-1 TRBV18 - - CASSPPDGKSYNEQFF TGTGCCAGCTCACCACCCGACGGGAAATCCTACAATGAGCAGTTCTTC
TRBJ2-2 TRBV6-5 - - CASTSYAATGELFF TGTGCCAGCACCTCTTATGCGGCGACCGGGGAGCTGTTTTTT
TRBJ1-1 TRBV19 - TRBD1 CASSISGTGAEAFF TGTGCCAGTAGTATTTCCGGGACAGGGGCTGAAGCTTTCTTT
TRBJ1-1 TRBV7-9 few TRBD1 CASSLEGTGVTEAFF TGTGCCAGCAGCTTAGAGGGGACAGGGGTCACTGAAGCTTTCTTT
TRBJ1-1 TRBV7-6 - - CASSPFTGNEAFF TGTGCCAGCAGCCCCTTTACAGGCAATGAAGCTTTCTTT
TRBJ2-5 TRBV6-1 - - CASSGGRGQETQYF TGTGCCAGCTCAGGAGGTCGGGGCCAAGAGACCCAGTACTTC
TRBJ1-4 TRBV6-6 - TRBD1 CASSGTGINEKLFF TGTGCCAGCAGTGGGACAGGGATAAATGAAAAACTGTTTTTT
TRBJ1-4 TRBV11-2 - - CASSSQGSTNEKLFF TGTGCCAGCAGCTCACAGGGCTCAACTAATGAAAAACTGTTTTTT